This T cell receptor beta chain derives from a study of patients and donors after allogeneic stem cell transplantation. TCRdb itself ran the RT-PCR reads through MiXCR, one entry per CDR3 protein. Among about a million distinct CDR3 sequences listed, about a sixth were seen once. From germline, CDR1 is ENHRY and CDR2 SYGVKD. The ends lost 9 bases at V and 5 bases at J; junction bases unmatched: 6. The CDR3 spans 13 residues. Sequences were obtained from blood, either unsorted or a sorted T cell fraction (not recorded which). The V gene is TRBV10-3, the J gene TRBJ2-2, with 7 bases aligning to TRBD1. This TCR was sampled from a human donor who was either an allogeneic HSCT recipient or a stem cell or donor lymphocyte infusion donor (not recorded which). It is not recorded whose cells these are; they may come from a transplant donor. CDR3 coding DNA: TGTGCCATACCTACAGGGGATACCGGGGAGCTGTTTTTT. It is translated as CAIPTGDTGELFF.